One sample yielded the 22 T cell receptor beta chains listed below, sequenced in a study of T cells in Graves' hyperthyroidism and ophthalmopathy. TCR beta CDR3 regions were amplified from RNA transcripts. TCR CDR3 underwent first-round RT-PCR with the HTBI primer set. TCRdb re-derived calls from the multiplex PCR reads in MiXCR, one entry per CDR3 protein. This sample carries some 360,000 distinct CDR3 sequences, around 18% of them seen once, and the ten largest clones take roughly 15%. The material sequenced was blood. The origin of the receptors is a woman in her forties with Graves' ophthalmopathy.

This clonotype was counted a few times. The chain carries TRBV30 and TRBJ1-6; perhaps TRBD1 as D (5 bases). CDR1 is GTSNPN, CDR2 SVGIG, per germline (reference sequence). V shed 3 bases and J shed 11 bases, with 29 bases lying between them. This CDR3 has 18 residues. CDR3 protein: CAWRDPPGLQASSAPLHF. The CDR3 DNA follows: TGTGCCTGGAGGGACCCACCAGGGCTCCAGGCGAGCTCGGCACCCCTCCACTTT.

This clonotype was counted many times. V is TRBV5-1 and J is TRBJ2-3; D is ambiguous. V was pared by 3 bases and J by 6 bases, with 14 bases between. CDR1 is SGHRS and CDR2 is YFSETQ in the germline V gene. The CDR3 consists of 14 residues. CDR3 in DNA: TGCGCCAGCAGCTCTGTAGACCCTGTTGATACGCAGTATTTT. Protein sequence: CASSSVDPVDTQYF. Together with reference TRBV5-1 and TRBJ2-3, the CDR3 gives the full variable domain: KAGVTQTPRYLIKTRGQQVTLSCSPISGHRSVSWYQQTPGQGLQFLFEYFSETQRNKGNFPGRFSGRQFSNSRSEMNVSTLELGDSALYLCASSSVDPVDTQYFGPGTRLTVL.

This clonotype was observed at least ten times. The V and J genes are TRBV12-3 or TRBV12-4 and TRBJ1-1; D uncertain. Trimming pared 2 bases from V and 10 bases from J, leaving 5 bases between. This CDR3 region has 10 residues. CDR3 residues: CASSLTRAFF. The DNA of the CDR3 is TGTGCCAGCAGTTTAACCCGAGCTTTCTTT.

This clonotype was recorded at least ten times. The CDR3 coding sequence is TGTGCCAGCAGCTTAGGGTCGGGCAGGAGTGAAGCTTTCTTT. Translating it yields CASSLGSGRSEAFF. The V gene is TRBV7-8, the J gene TRBJ1-1; D is unclear. The ends were cut back, 1 base at V and 7 bases at J, with 13 bases in the middle. CDR1 is SGHVS and CDR2 is FQNEAQ in the germline V gene. The CDR3 length is 14 residues.

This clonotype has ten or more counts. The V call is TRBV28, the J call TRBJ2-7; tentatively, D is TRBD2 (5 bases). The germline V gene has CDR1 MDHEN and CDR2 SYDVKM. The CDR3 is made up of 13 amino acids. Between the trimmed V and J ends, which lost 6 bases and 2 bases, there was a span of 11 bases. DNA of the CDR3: TGTGCCAGCAGGTATACTAGGACCTACGAGCAGTACTTC. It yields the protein CASRYTRTYEQYF.

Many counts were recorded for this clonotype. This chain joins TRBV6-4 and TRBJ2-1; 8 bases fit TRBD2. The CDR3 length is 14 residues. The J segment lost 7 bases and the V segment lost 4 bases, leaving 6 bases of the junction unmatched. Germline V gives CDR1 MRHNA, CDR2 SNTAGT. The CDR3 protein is CASSVRTGGNEQFF. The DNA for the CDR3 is TGTGCCAGCAGTGTTAGGACGGGGGGGAATGAGCAGTTCTTC.

CDR3 protein: CASSYETMNTEAFF. CDR3 in DNA: TGTGCCAGCAGCTACGAGACAATGAACACTGAAGCTTTCTTT. This chain uses TRBV7-3 with TRBJ1-1; D unclear. Germline CDR1 is SGHTA and CDR2 is FQGTGA. CDR3 length: 14 amino acids. Trimming cost V 4 bases and J 0 bases, with 9 bases left between them.

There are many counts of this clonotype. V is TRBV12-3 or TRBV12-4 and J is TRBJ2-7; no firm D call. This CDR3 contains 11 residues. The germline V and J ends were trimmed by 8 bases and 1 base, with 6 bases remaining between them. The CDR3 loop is CASRISYEQYF. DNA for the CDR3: TGTGCCAGCCGGATATCCTACGAGCAGTACTTC.

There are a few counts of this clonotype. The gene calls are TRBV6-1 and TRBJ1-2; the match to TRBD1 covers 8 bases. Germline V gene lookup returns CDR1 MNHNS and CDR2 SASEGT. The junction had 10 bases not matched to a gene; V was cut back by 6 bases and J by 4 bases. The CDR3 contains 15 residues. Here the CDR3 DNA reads TGTGCCAGCAGCGTGCGGGACAGGACCTCCTATGGCTACACCTTC. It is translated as CASSVRDRTSYGYTF.

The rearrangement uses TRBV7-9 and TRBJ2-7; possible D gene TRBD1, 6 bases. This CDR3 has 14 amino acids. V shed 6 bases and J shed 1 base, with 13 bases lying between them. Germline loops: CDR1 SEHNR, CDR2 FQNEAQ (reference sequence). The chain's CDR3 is CASSPPQGSYEQYF. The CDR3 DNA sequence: TGTGCCAGCAGTCCTCCACAGGGTTCCTACGAGCAGTACTTC.

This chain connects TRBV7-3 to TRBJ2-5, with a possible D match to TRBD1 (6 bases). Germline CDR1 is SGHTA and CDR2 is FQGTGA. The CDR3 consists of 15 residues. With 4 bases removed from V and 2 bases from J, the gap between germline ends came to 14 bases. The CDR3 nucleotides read TGTGCCAGCAGCTCGGGCCACGGGACACAAGAGACCCAGTACTTC. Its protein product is CASSSGHGTQETQYF.

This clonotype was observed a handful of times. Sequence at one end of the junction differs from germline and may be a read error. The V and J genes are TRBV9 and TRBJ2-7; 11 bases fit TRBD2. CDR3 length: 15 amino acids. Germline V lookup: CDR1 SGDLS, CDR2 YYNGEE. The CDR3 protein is CASSPIAGGPYEQCF. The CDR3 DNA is TGTGCCAGCAGCCCAATAGCGGGAGGGCCCTACGAGCAGTGCTTC.

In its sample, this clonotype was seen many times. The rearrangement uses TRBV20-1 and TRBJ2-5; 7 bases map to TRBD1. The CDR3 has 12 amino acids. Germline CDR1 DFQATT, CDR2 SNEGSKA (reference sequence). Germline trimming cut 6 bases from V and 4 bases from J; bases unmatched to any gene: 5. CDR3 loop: CSAPTGIETQYF. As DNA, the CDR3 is TGCAGTGCGCCGACAGGGATAGAGACCCAGTACTTC.

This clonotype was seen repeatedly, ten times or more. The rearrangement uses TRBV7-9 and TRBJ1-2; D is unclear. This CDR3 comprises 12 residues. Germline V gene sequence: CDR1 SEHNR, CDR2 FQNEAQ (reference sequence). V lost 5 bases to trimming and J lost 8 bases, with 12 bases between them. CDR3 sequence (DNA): TGTGCCAGCAGCGCCTCCATTGAGGGCTACACCTTC. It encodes CASSASIEGYTF.

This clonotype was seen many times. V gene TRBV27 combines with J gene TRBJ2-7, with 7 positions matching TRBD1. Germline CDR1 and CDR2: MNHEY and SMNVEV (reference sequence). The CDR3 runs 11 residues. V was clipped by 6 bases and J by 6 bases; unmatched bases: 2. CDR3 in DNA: TGTGCCAGCAGGGGGACAGTCGAGCAGTACTTC. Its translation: CASRGTVEQYF.

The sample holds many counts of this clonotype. The CDR3 coding sequence is TGCGCCAGCAGCTTGGCGGGAGTATCCGAAGCTTTCTTT. This translates into CASSLAGVSEAFF. The chain couples TRBV5-1 to TRBJ1-1; D not resolved. CDR1 is SGHRS, CDR2 YFSETQ, per germline. The CDR3 covers 13 residues. With 0 bases removed from V and 8 bases from J, the gap between germline ends came to 11 bases. Drawing the rest from reference TRBV5-1 and TRBJ1-1, the complete variable domain is KAGVTQTPRYLIKTRGQQVTLSCSPISGHRSVSWYQQTPGQGLQFLFEYFSETQRNKGNFPGRFSGRQFSNSRSEMNVSTLELGDSALYLCASSLAGVSEAFFGQGTRLTVV.

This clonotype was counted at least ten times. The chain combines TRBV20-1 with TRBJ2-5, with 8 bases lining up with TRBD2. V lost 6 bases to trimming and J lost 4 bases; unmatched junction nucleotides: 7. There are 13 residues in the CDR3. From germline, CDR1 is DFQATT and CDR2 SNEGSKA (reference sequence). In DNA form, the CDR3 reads TGCAGTGCAAGGGGGGCGGGAGGAGAGACCCAGTACTTC. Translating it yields CSARGAGGETQYF.

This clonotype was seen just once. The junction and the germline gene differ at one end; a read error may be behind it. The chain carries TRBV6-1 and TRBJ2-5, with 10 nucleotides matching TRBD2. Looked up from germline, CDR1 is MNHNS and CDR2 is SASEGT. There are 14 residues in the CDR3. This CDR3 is CASSRLAGGEIQYF. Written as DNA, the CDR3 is TGTGCCAGCAGTAGATTAGCGGGAGGAGAGATCCAGTACTTC.

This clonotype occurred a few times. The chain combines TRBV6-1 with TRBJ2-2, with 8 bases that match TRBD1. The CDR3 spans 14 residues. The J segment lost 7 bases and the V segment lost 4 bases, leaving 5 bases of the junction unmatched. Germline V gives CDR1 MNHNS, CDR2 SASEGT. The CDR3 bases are TGTGCCAGCAGTGCCAGGGGGCAGGGCGGGGAGCTGTTTTTT. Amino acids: CASSARGQGGELFF.

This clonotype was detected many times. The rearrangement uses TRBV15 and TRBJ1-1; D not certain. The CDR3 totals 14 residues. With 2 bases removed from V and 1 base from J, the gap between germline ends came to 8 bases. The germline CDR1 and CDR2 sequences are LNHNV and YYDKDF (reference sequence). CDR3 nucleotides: TGTGCCACCAGCAGACGAATCCCGAACACTGAAGCTTTCTTT. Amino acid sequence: CATSRRIPNTEAFF.

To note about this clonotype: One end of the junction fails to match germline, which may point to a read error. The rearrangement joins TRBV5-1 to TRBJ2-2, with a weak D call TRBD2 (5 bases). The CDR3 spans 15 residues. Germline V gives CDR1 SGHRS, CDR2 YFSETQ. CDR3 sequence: CVSSMAGPNTGELFF. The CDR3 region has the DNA TGCGTCAGCAGCATGGCGGGCCCGAACACCGGGGAGCTGTTTTTT.

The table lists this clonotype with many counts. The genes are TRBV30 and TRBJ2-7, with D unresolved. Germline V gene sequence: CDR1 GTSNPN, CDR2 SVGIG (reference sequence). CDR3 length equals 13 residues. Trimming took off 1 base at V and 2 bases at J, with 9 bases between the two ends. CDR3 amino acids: CAWSGYRPYEQYF. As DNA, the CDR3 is TGTGCCTGGAGTGGTTATCGGCCCTACGAGCAGTACTTC.